Presented here are 22 T cell receptor beta chains from one specimen sequenced in a study of immune characterization of retroperitoneal liposarcoma. Via MiXCR, TCRdb re-called the PCR reads, giving one row per CDR3 protein. The table shows almost 8,500 distinct CDR3 sequences, with about 38% occurring only once. What was sequenced was tumor tissue. All receptors come from a male donor with retroperitoneal liposarcoma.

The chain uses TRBV6-1 and TRBJ2-1; 7 nucleotides line up with TRBD1. Judging by the DNA end, TRBJ2-7 fits better; the J call may be wrong. The CDR3 runs to 15 residues. Germline loops: CDR1 MNHNS, CDR2 SASEGT. The CDR3 DNA reads as TGTGCCAGCAGTTACCGCCCGACAGGGACAAATGAGCAGTACTTC. Protein sequence: CASSYRPTGTNEQYF.

The V and J genes are TRBV6-1 and TRBJ2-5; D ambiguous. Germline assignment: CDR1 MNHNS and CDR2 SASEGT. The ends were cut back, 5 bases at V and 1 base at J, with 8 bases in the middle. The length of the CDR3 is 13 residues. In nucleotides, the CDR3 is TGTGCCAGCAGTTATCTGGGCCAAGAGACCCAGTACTTC. It encodes CASSYLGQETQYF.

This chain links TRBV11-2 with TRBJ2-5; 7 bases are shared with TRBD1. CDR1 is SGHAT and CDR2 is FQNNGV in the germline V gene. J gave up 4 bases and V 0 bases, and 11 bases lay outside the gene matches. The CDR3 covers 17 residues. The CDR3 DNA reads as TGTGCCAGCAGCTTAGATTCCGCCCTAGGGGGCAGAGAGACCCAGTACTTC. It translates to CASSLDSALGGRETQYF.

V and J are TRBV10-1 and TRBJ2-5; 8 bases fit TRBD2. CDR1 and CDR2 from the germline V gene are WNHNN and SYGVQD (reference sequence). The CDR3 length is 14 residues. V lost 7 bases, J lost 3 bases, and 7 bases stayed unmatched. As DNA, the CDR3 is TGCGCCAGCATGAAGCGGGAGCTTAAAGAGACCCAGTACTTC. Translating gives CASMKRELKETQYF.

The chain joins TRBV7-8 to TRBJ1-5; TRBD1 matches at 12 bases. The germline V gene encodes CDR1 SGHVS and CDR2 FQNEAQ. The CDR3 spans 14 residues. The V gene end was trimmed by 5 bases and the J gene end by 7 bases; junction bases not matched to a gene: 3. This CDR3 reads CASSQGQGAQPQHF. CDR3 sequence (DNA): TGTGCCAGCAGCCAGGGACAGGGGGCGCAGCCCCAGCATTTT.

The V gene is TRBV7-1, the J gene TRBJ2-1, with 8 bases fitting TRBD1. The J call may be incorrect, as the DNA end agrees better with TRBJ2-7. TRBV7-1 is identified as an open reading frame with a role that is uncertain. The CDR3 is 16 residues long. CDR3 DNA: TGTGCCAGCATCCAATCCACAGGGGGATTCTACAATGAGCAGTACTTC. As protein: CASIQSTGGFYNEQYF.

J is TRBJ1-6 and V is TRBV6-5; the match to TRBD1 covers 8 bases. The germline CDR1 and CDR2 sequences are MNHEY and SVGAGI. The CDR3 extends over 17 amino acids. The ends lost 4 bases at V and 0 bases at J; junction bases unmatched: 5. Here the CDR3 DNA reads TGTGCCAGCAGTTCCCGGACAGGGAGCTCCTATAATTCACCCCTCCACTTT. Protein sequence: CASSSRTGSSYNSPLHF.

The genes are TRBV6-1 and TRBJ2-3; a possible D gene is TRBD1 (6 bases). CDR3 length: 16 amino acids. V was shortened by 5 bases and J by 12 bases, with 27 bases between the two germline ends. The germline V gene has CDR1 MNHNS and CDR2 SASEGT. CDR3 sequence: CASSSDRTQIRSPQYF. The CDR3 coding sequence is TGTGCCAGCAGTTCCGACAGGACACAGATACGCAGTCCTCAGTATTTT.

This chain uses TRBV7-2 with TRBJ2-1; D assignment may be TRBD1 or TRBD2 (5 bases each). The closer fit of TRBJ2-5 to the DNA end suggests the J call may be wrong. This CDR3 spans 12 amino acids. The V gene's germline CDR1 is SGHTA and CDR2 FQGNSA. CDR3 DNA sequence: TGTGCCAGCAGCCCCGGGGCCGAGACCCAGTACTTC. Its translation is CASSPGAETQYF.

The rearrangement uses TRBV11-3 and TRBJ1-3, with 7 bases lining up with TRBD1. This CDR3 is built from 17 residues. The ends lost 1 base at V and 0 bases at J; junction bases unmatched: 6. CDR1 SGHNT and CDR2 YENEEA come from the germline V gene. CDR3 amino acids: CASSLGGTVSSGNTIYF. In DNA form, the CDR3 reads TGTGCCAGCAGCTTAGGAGGGACAGTCTCCTCTGGAAACACCATATATTTT.

There are a few counts of this clonotype. This chain links TRBV11-2 with TRBJ2-1; 9 bases are a match to TRBD1. The J call is uncertain, as TRBJ2-7 better fits the DNA end. This CDR3 is 16 amino acids long. The germline V gene has CDR1 SGHAT and CDR2 FQNNGV. The DNA of the CDR3 is TGTGCCAGCAGCCCCGGGACAGGGCTACCACCCTACGAGCAGTACTTC. Translation: CASSPGTGLPPYEQYF.

About this clonotype: Given a much more abundant clone one base away, this may be a read error. This rearrangement joins TRBV6-1 to TRBJ2-1, with D possibly matching TRBD2 (7 bases). This CDR3 is built from 15 residues. In germline, CDR1 is MNHNS, CDR2 SASEGT. CDR3 sequence (DNA): TGTGCCAACAGTGAAGGGGGGGACACCACCTACGAGCAGTTCTTC. It encodes CANSEGGDTTYEQFF.

The genes are TRBV6-4 and TRBJ2-2; TRBD2 aligns across 14 bases. Germline CDR1 MRHNA, CDR2 SNTAGT. The ends lost 6 bases at V and 5 bases at J; junction bases unmatched: 5. The CDR3 is made up of 16 amino acids. CDR3 nucleotides: TGTGCCAGCAGCCGGACTAGCGGGAGGTATACCGGGGAGCTGTTTTTT. Protein sequence: CASSRTSGRYTGELFF.

The chain carries TRBV6-6 and TRBJ2-4; 10 bases map to TRBD2. The closer fit of TRBJ2-7 to the DNA end suggests the J call may be wrong. The length of the CDR3 is 15 residues. Per the germline V gene, CDR1 is MNHNY and CDR2 is SVGAGI (reference sequence). As DNA, the CDR3 is TGTGCCAGCAGTTACTCTTCTAGCGGGAGTTTCGAGCAGTACTTC. Amino acids: CASSYSSSGSFEQYF.

V usage is TRBV10-3 and J usage is TRBJ2-1; TRBD2 is a possible D gene (6 bases). This CDR3 is 16 amino acids long. Germline V gives CDR1 ENHRY, CDR2 SYGVKD. The germline V and J ends were trimmed by 2 bases and 6 bases, with 17 bases remaining between them. The CDR3 DNA is TGTGCCATCAGTGAGCCGGGACTGCAGGGTGGCAATGAGCAGTTCTTC. Protein: CAISEPGLQGGNEQFF.

This clonotype counts as large (0.1 to 1%). The CDR3 sequence: CASRAADILETQYF. The CDR3 DNA follows: TGTGCCAGCAGGGCTGCGGATATATTGGAGACCCAGTACTTC. The chain is built from TRBV7-2 and TRBJ2-5; D not resolved. The CDR3 is 14 amino acids. CDR1 is SGHTA and CDR2 is FQGNSA in the germline V gene. Trimming removed 6 bases from V and 5 bases from J, with 16 bases in between.

The chain combines TRBV7-2 with TRBJ2-5; 8 bases fit TRBD2. V shed 5 bases and J 11 bases; nucleotides not matched to a gene: 19. The CDR3 has 16 amino acids. CDR1 SGHTA and CDR2 FQGNSA come from the germline V gene. The CDR3 region is CASSKRAGALYNEQYF. CDR3 sequence (DNA): TGTGCCAGCAGCAAGAGAGCGGGAGCGCTATACAATGAGCAGTACTTC. Full variable domain (outside the CDR3, taken from reference TRBV7-2 and TRBJ2-5): GAGVSQSPSNKVTEKGKDVELRCDPISGHTALYWYRQSLGQGLEFLIYFQGNSAPDKSGLPSDRFSAERTGGSVSTLTIQRTQQEDSAVYLCASSKRAGALYNEQYFGPGTRLLVL.

This chain links TRBV6-6 with TRBJ1-3; D gene uncertain. The V end lost 7 bases, the J end lost 4 bases, and 8 bases lay between the germline ends. CDR3 length: 12 amino acids. Germline CDR1 MNHNY, CDR2 SVGAGI (reference sequence). This CDR3 is CASTSGGNTIYF. As DNA, the CDR3 is TGTGCCAGCACCTCGGGCGGAAACACCATATATTTT.

This clonotype was found a few times. The V call is TRBV12-3 or TRBV12-4, the J call TRBJ2-1; 10 bases map to TRBD2. The J call may not be correct, given that the DNA end is closer to TRBJ2-7. CDR3 size: 14 residues. DNA for the CDR3: TGTGCCAGCAGCCCTAGCGGGGGATACAATGAGCAGTACTTC. This codes for CASSPSGGYNEQYF.

The rearrangement joins TRBV6-2 or TRBV6-3 to TRBJ2-1, with D possibly matching TRBD2 (6 bases). The V end was cut by 6 bases, the J end by 3 bases, with 18 bases between. This CDR3 contains 16 residues. CDR1 MNHEY and CDR2 SVGEGT come from the germline V gene. The CDR3 spells CASRDPRGRGYNEQFF. The CDR3 DNA follows: TGTGCCAGCAGGGACCCGCGGGGAAGGGGCTACAATGAGCAGTTCTTC.

The chain recombines TRBV12-3 or TRBV12-4 with TRBJ2-1; D gene ambiguous. CDR3 length: 12 residues. The germline V and J ends were trimmed by 3 bases and 13 bases, with 13 bases remaining between them. The CDR3 is CASSFGRETQFF. DNA for the CDR3: TGTGCCAGCAGTTTCGGCCGAGAGACCCAGTTCTTC.

The chain carries TRBV6-1 and TRBJ2-1; the match to TRBD2 covers 14 bases. V lost 6 bases, J lost 13 bases, and 14 bases stayed unmatched. Germline CDR1 and CDR2: MNHNS and SASEGT. CDR3 length equals 16 residues. The CDR3 region has the DNA TGTGCCAGCAGGCCGGGACTAGCGGGAGTAGGAGAGACCCAGTTCTTC. This codes for CASRPGLAGVGETQFF.